These T cell receptor beta chains were read from a single sample in a study of CD8 T cells in Susac syndrome. Each CDR3 protein is one row after TCRdb ran MiXCR on the immunoSEQ multiplex PCR reads. The sample records some 180,000 distinct CDR3 sequences, 91% being singletons. What was sequenced was CD4+ T cells from PBMCs. The receptor source for this set is a human donor with Susac syndrome. Both conserved end residues are part of each CDR3. A D gene is named only where the DNA matches it firmly. The size of a clone is reported for some rows only, either as once, few or many, or as a class for expanded clones.

>-|-|TRBJ1-5|TRBV3-1
CASSQDGGGGNQPQHF
TGTGCCAGCAGCCAAGATGGGGGTGGAGGCAATCAGCCCCAGCATTTT
>-|-|TRBJ1-1|TRBV10-3
CAISESMGPYTEAFF
TGTGCCATCAGTGAGTCGATGGGCCCTTACACTGAAGCTTTCTTT
>few|-|TRBJ1-1|TRBV19
CASSISPNTEAFF
TGTGCCAGTAGTATCTCTCCGAACACTGAAGCTTTCTTT
>-|-|TRBJ2-3|TRBV11-2
CASSPEGGLATDTQYF
TGTGCCAGCAGTCCCGAAGGGGGGCTAGCCACAGATACGCAGTATTTT
>-|-|TRBJ2-2|TRBV7-3
CASSLVHVEGGELFF
TGTGCCAGCAGCTTAGTTCACGTGGAGGGCGGGGAGCTGTTTTTT
>-|TRBD2|TRBJ2-3|TRBV4-1
CASSQVPSGIGADTQYF
TGCGCCAGCAGCCAAGTACCTAGCGGGATCGGAGCAGATACGCAGTATTTT
>-|TRBD1|TRBJ1-1|TRBV7-6
CASSLDQGAYTEAFF
TGTGCCAGCAGCTTAGACCAGGGGGCGTACACTGAAGCTTTCTTT
>-|-|TRBJ1-3|TRBV12-3/TRBV12-4
CASSTRDRGNTIYF
TGTGCCAGCAGTACTCGCGACCGTGGAAACACCATATATTTT
>-|-|TRBJ2-5|TRBV19
CASSIGGRQETQYF
TGTGCCAGTAGTATAGGTGGCCGCCAAGAGACCCAGTACTTC
>-|-|TRBJ2-1|TRBV12-3/TRBV12-4
CASSWAVPYNEQFF
TGTGCCAGCAGTTGGGCAGTCCCCTACAATGAGCAGTTCTTC
>-|TRBD2|TRBJ2-7|TRBV4-1
CASSQAGTSDREQYF
TGCGCCAGCAGCCAGGCCGGGACTAGCGATCGGGAGCAGTACTTC
>once|-|TRBJ1-5|TRBV29-1
CSVVSQPNQPQHF
TGCAGCGTTGTAAGTCAGCCCAATCAGCCCCAGCATTTT
>once|TRBD1|TRBJ1-2|TRBV6-2/TRBV6-3
CASSGRGRGGYTF
TGTGCCAGCAGTGGCAGGGGGCGAGGTGGCTACACCTTC
>-|-|TRBJ2-5|TRBV5-4
CASSSVQLGGETQYF
TGTGCCAGCAGCTCCGTCCAGCTGGGCGGAGAGACCCAGTACTTC
>-|-|TRBJ1-1|TRBV28
CASRSGQANTEAFF
TGTGCCAGCAGGTCCGGGCAGGCGAACACTGAAGCTTTCTTT
>-|TRBD1|TRBJ2-7|TRBV20-1
CSATTGGGYEQYF
TGCAGTGCTACGACAGGGGGAGGGTACGAGCAGTACTTC
>-|TRBD1|TRBJ1-2|TRBV12-3/TRBV12-4
CASTRWQGDGYTF
TGTGCCAGCACCCGTTGGCAGGGGGATGGCTACACCTTC
>-|TRBD2|TRBJ2-3|TRBV30
CGTSGGADTQYF
TGTGGAACTAGCGGGGGGGCAGATACGCAGTATTTT
>-|-|TRBJ1-3|TRBV25-1
CASSKILLVDTIYF
TGTGCCAGCAGTAAGATCCTATTAGTGGACACCATATATTTT
>few|-|TRBJ1-2|TRBV6-5
CASSLLSAGTNYGYTF
TGTGCCAGCAGCTTACTAAGTGCAGGGACAAACTATGGCTACACCTTC
>-|TRBD1|TRBJ2-3|TRBV6-1
CASRGQGADTQYF
TGTGCCAGCAGAGGACAGGGGGCAGATACGCAGTATTTT
>-|-|TRBJ2-7|TRBV4-1
CASSQVQGPYEQYF
TGCGCCAGCAGCCAAGTTCAGGGGCCCTACGAGCAGTACTTC
>few|TRBD2|TRBJ2-1|TRBV7-3
CASSPRLAGYNEQFF
TGTGCCAGCAGCCCTCGACTAGCGGGGTACAATGAGCAGTTCTTC
>-|TRBD2|TRBJ2-1|TRBV30
CAWSVRGGGSYEQFF
TGTGCCTGGAGTGTACGTGGGGGGGGTTCGTATGAGCAGTTCTTC
>-|-|TRBJ2-5|TRBV11-2
CASSLEFRAQETQYF
TGTGCCAGCAGCTTAGAGTTCCGGGCCCAAGAGACCCAGTACTTC
>-|TRBD1|TRBJ2-1|TRBV27
CASGLDRGDEQFF
TGTGCCAGCGGACTGGACAGGGGGGATGAGCAGTTCTTC
>-|TRBD1|TRBJ2-3|TRBV5-1
CASSLALDRGADTQYF
TGCGCCAGCAGCTTGGCCCTGGACAGGGGAGCAGATACGCAGTATTTT
>once|-|TRBJ1-5|TRBV7-9
CASSQHGQPQHF
TGTGCCAGCAGCCAACACGGACAGCCCCAGCATTTT
>-|-|TRBJ1-1|TRBV6-1
CASTRREAVNTEAFF
TGTGCCAGCACCCGAAGGGAGGCGGTGAACACTGAAGCTTTCTTT
>-|TRBD1|TRBJ2-1|TRBV6-5
CASSYRTGFDGEQFF
TGTGCCAGCAGTTACCGGACAGGGTTTGATGGTGAGCAGTTCTTC
>-|TRBD2|TRBJ2-7|TRBV6-1
CASTLSGRAGEQYF
TGTGCCAGCACCTTAAGCGGGAGGGCAGGGGAGCAGTACTTC
>-|TRBD2|TRBJ2-1|TRBV30
CAWSPETSGTYNEQFF
TGTGCCTGGAGTCCAGAGACTAGCGGGACTTACAATGAGCAGTTCTTC
>-|TRBD1|TRBJ1-1|TRBV20-1
CSARGDRGGTEAFF
TGCAGTGCTAGAGGAGACAGGGGTGGCACTGAAGCTTTCTTT
>-|TRBD1|TRBJ2-3|TRBV7-3
CASSPGTGDTQYF
TGTGCCAGCAGCCCCGGGACAGGGGATACGCAGTATTTT
>-|-|TRBJ1-5|TRBV19
CASSIAVTTGNQPQHF
TGTGCCAGTAGTATAGCTGTTACAACCGGCAATCAGCCCCAGCATTTT
>-|-|TRBJ1-5|TRBV6-6
CASSLDGNSNQPQHF
TGTGCCAGCAGTCTAGACGGAAATAGCAATCAGCCCCAGCATTTT
>-|-|TRBJ2-3|TRBV30
CAWSGTSTDTQYF
TGTGCCTGGAGTGGAACTAGCACAGATACGCAGTATTTT